This TCR beta chain comes out of a study of blood T cells in healthy people across ages. Study-wide findings and caveats: Older age went with lower TCR beta diversity per million T cells, in a roughly linear way.

The germline V and J ends were trimmed by 8 bases and 10 bases, with 18 bases remaining between them. There are 12 residues in the CDR3. Germline CDR1 reads MNHEY; CDR2 reads SMNVEV (reference sequence). Concerning this clonotype: The antigen is unknown.

It was with a sample-barcoded 5' primer and a J-beta primer mix that a second PCR of roughly 7 to 12 cycles was run. A single record per CDR3 protein comes from TCRdb applying MiXCR to the 5' RACE reads. The sample yields around 940,000 distinct CDR3 sequences, 45% to 60% seen once. This receptor was taken from a woman aged 60-75 years in good health. The material sequenced was blood. This chain uses TRBV27 with TRBJ2-7; D unclear. This chain's CDR3 is CASRGDPGSQYF. CDR3 nucleotide sequence: TGTGCCAGCCGAGGAGACCCCGGGTCCCAGTACTTC.